These T cell receptor beta chains were read from a single sample in a study of T cells in tuberculosis. Some clones are missing from TCRdb's copy, which holds only in-frame ones; the method was immunoSEQ multiplex PCR. This table holds around 38,000 clones, 95% found once. What was sequenced was PBMCs. These receptors were collected from a donor aged 10 to 29 with latent tuberculosis or without tuberculosis infection. The conserved cysteine and the conserved F or W are not part of the CDR3 here. The order of the fields is clone size, J gene, V gene, CDR3 protein. Expanded clones are given a class, and other clones once, few, many or no size at all.

clone_size: NA; j_call: TRBJ2-1; v_call: TRBV9; cdr3_aa: ASSGGSGQGLLSSYNEQF
clone_size: few; j_call: TRBJ1-1; v_call: TRBV29-1; cdr3_aa: SVEKRQANTEAF
clone_size: NA; j_call: TRBJ2-7; v_call: TRBV28; cdr3_aa: ASSPNPRYEQY
clone_size: NA; j_call: TRBJ2-2; v_call: TRBV19; cdr3_aa: ASRRGNTGELF
clone_size: NA; j_call: TRBJ2-3; v_call: TRBV30; cdr3_aa: AWSQGGTDTQY
clone_size: NA; j_call: TRBJ1-6; v_call: TRBV30; cdr3_aa: AWDRQGIVSPLH
clone_size: once; j_call: TRBJ1-1; v_call: TRBV11-2; cdr3_aa: ASSLLLEAF
clone_size: NA; j_call: TRBJ1-1; v_call: TRBV7-8; cdr3_aa: ASSLGRVLNTEAF
clone_size: NA; j_call: TRBJ2-1; v_call: TRBV10-3; cdr3_aa: AIAGVNEQF
clone_size: NA; j_call: TRBJ2-3; v_call: TRBV6-4; cdr3_aa: ATGGGAGDTQY
clone_size: NA; j_call: TRBJ1-5; v_call: TRBV6-6; cdr3_aa: AISNQPQH
clone_size: NA; j_call: TRBJ2-3; v_call: TRBV7-2; cdr3_aa: ASSIRGGTDTQY
clone_size: NA; j_call: TRBJ1-1; v_call: TRBV19; cdr3_aa: ASRLTGEEAF
clone_size: NA; j_call: TRBJ1-1; v_call: TRBV2; cdr3_aa: ASSLERGRNTEAF
clone_size: NA; j_call: TRBJ2-3; v_call: TRBV29-1; cdr3_aa: SGAGQSILDTQY
clone_size: NA; j_call: TRBJ1-6; v_call: TRBV5-1; cdr3_aa: ASSDPTGINSPLH